This T cell receptor (beta chain) was identified in a study of T cells in Graves' hyperthyroidism and ophthalmopathy. The ends were cut back, 0 bases at V and 4 bases at J, with 10 bases in the middle. The germline V gene encodes CDR1 KGHSH and CDR2 LQKENI. This CDR3 comprises 16 residues. General study results and limits: By a 13 V-J model, ophthalmopathy was set apart from stable hyperthyroidism.

This clonotype came up a few times. Its antigen is unknown. From RNA transcripts, TCR beta CDR3 regions were amplified. The HTBI primer set was used in a first-round RT-PCR of the TCR CDR3. TCRdb fed the multiplex PCR reads into MiXCR, producing one record per CDR3 protein. Counted here are 640,000 or so distinct CDR3 sequences, under 15% occurring once; the ten biggest clones make up around 4.1%. The chain uses TRBV18 and TRBJ2-6, with D possibly TRBD2 on 5 matching bases. The TCR sequence derives from a woman aged 40 to 50 with Graves' ophthalmopathy. Source material: blood. CDR3 protein: CASSPPAGVGANVLTF. CDR3 nucleotide sequence: TGTGCCAGCTCACCACCCGCCGGGGTCGGGGCCAACGTCCTGACTTTC. The full variable domain, with the rest looked up from reference TRBV18 and TRBJ2-6, is NAGVMQNPRHLVRRRGQEARLRCSPMKGHSHVYWYRQLPEEGLKFMVYLQKENIIDESGMPKERFSAEFPKEGPSILRIQQVVRGDSAAYFCASSPPAGVGANVLTFGAGSRLTVL.